These 17 T cell receptor beta chains share one sample of origin, sequenced in a study of early T cells in non-severe SARS-CoV-2 infection (dated by TCRdb to 2020 to 2022). The library was made by 5' RACE. The instrument given in TCRdb is NextSeq 500. TCRdb ran its own pipeline on the public reads, namely fastp trimming at Q25 and MiXCR clone calling, and kept in-frame beta chains. Rows matching on CDR3 protein sequence are summarized as one entry with the most common DNA and genes. The sample table lists about 50,000 distinct CDR3 sequences, around 12% of them with a count of one. The ten biggest clones cover about 2.7% of the sample. This specimen consisted of whole blood, obtained at baseline. These receptors originate from an adult who was a healthcare worker with PCR-confirmed SARS-CoV-2 infection or an uninfected control (not recorded which).

The chain combines TRBV7-9 with TRBJ2-6; D unclear. V was cut by 3 bases and J by 0 bases, with 12 bases left in between. Germline V gene sequence: CDR1 SEHNR, CDR2 FQNEAQ (reference sequence). The CDR3 extends over 17 amino acids. Here the CDR3 reads CASSLARSLSGANVLTF. CDR3 nucleotide sequence: TGTGCCAGCAGCTTGGCCAGGAGCCTCTCTGGGGCCAACGTCCTGACTTTC. The whole variable domain, filled in from reference TRBV7-9 and TRBJ2-6, reads DTGVSQNPRHKITKRGQNVTFRCDPISEHNRLYWYRQTLGQGPEFLTYFQNEAQLEKSRLLSDRFSAERPKGSFSTLEIQRTEQGDSAMYLCASSLARSLSGANVLTFGAGSRLTVL.

This chain uses TRBV5-6 with TRBJ1-4; no firm D call. The V and J ends lost 2 bases and 1 base respectively, with 6 bases between them. From germline, CDR1 is SGHDT and CDR2 YYEEEE. The CDR3 contains 14 residues. As DNA, the CDR3 is TGTGCCAGCAGCTTTAAACAAACTAATGAAAAACTGTTTTTT. This translates into CASSFKQTNEKLFF.

A few counts support this clonotype. This sequence joins TRBV9 and TRBJ2-7, with D maybe TRBD2 (6 bases). The V gene's germline CDR1 is SGDLS and CDR2 YYNGEE. V was shortened by 4 bases and J by 4 bases, with 21 bases between the two germline ends. The CDR3 has 16 amino acids. The CDR3 loop is CASSRGERVAEYEQYF. The CDR3 nucleotides are TGTGCCAGCAGCCGAGGTGAGCGGGTAGCGGAATACGAGCAGTACTTC.

V usage is TRBV6-1 and J usage is TRBJ2-3; TRBD2 agrees at 7 bases. With 8 bases clipped from V and 4 bases from J, the junction kept 9 bases outside the gene matches. The CDR3 sequence is 14 residues long. CDR1 and CDR2 from the germline V gene are MNHNS and SASEGT. The CDR3 region is CASCLGGPSDTQYF. CDR3 in DNA: TGTGCCAGCTGTTTGGGAGGGCCGTCAGATACGCAGTATTTT.

This rearrangement joins TRBV7-2 to TRBJ2-5; D possibly corresponds to TRBD2 (5 bases). The CDR3 extends over 13 amino acids. CDR1 SGHTA and CDR2 FQGNSA come from the germline V gene. The V end lost 5 bases, the J end lost 3 bases, and 10 bases lay between the germline ends. CDR3 sequence: CASSVPGKETQYF. The DNA of the CDR3 is TGTGCCAGCAGCGTGCCCGGGAAAGAGACCCAGTACTTC.

There are a few counts of this clonotype. This rearrangement joins TRBV11-2 to TRBJ2-7; D tentatively fits TRBD1 or TRBD2 (6 bases each). Germline loops: CDR1 SGHAT, CDR2 FQNNGV. There are 14 residues in the CDR3. V gave up 1 base and J gave up 3 bases, with 10 bases separating them. The CDR3 nucleotides are TGTGCCAGCAGCTTAGTGAGGGGGGTCTACGAGCAGTACTTC. Translated: CASSLVRGVYEQYF. Complete variable domain (other parts from reference TRBV11-2 and TRBJ2-7): EAGVAQSPRYKIIEKRQSVAFWCNPISGHATLYWYQQILGQGPKLLIQFQNNGVVDDSQLPKDRFSAERLKGVDSTLKIQPAKLEDSAVYLCASSLVRGVYEQYFGPGTRLTVT.

In this sample, this clonotype turned up a few times. In DNA form, the CDR3 reads TGTGCCACCAGTGATAATGGACAGGGCTACGAGCAGTACTTC. Its protein is CATSDNGQGYEQYF. The rearrangement uses TRBV24-1 and TRBJ2-7; 8 nucleotides agree with TRBD1. The germline gives CDR1 KGHDR, CDR2 SFDVKD. The CDR3 totals 14 residues. With V trimmed by 3 bases and J by 3 bases, 3 bases remained unmatched.

This clonotype was detected many times. The chain recombines TRBV5-1 with TRBJ1-1; D call uncertain. CDR1 is SGHRS and CDR2 is YFSETQ in the germline V gene. Trimming took off 3 bases at V and 4 bases at J, with 19 bases between the two ends. The CDR3 is 16 amino acids. The CDR3 DNA reads as TGCGCCAGCAGCTCAGAGGCTTCCCCACGGGGCACTGAAGCTTTCTTT. Encoded protein: CASSSEASPRGTEAFF.

In this sample, this clonotype turned up a few times. The gene calls are TRBV10-3 and TRBJ1-6; D unresolved. The germline CDR1 and CDR2 sequences are ENHRY and SYGVKD. Trimming cost V 3 bases and J 10 bases, with 10 bases left between them. The CDR3 sequence is 13 residues long. The CDR3 nucleotides read TGTGCCATCAGTGACTCCCCCGGGTCACCCCTCCACTTT. As protein: CAISDSPGSPLHF.

Comment on this clonotype: A much larger clone sits a single nucleotide away, making a read error possible. This chain connects TRBV5-1 to TRBJ2-7; 7 bases fit TRBD1. After removal of 7 bases from V and 4 bases from J, the junction contained 8 bases not matched to a gene. This CDR3 is built from 13 residues. From germline, CDR1 is SGHRS and CDR2 YFSETQ. The chain's CDR3 is CASGSGQFYEQYF. The CDR3, as DNA: TGCGCCAGCGGCTCGGGACAGTTTTACGAGCAGTACTTC.

This clonotype was seen many times. CDR3 nucleotides: TGTGCCAGCAGTTTACCCGGTGGCATTCAGTACTTC. Residues: CASSLPGGIQYF. The rearrangement links TRBV28 to TRBJ2-4; D unclear. The CDR3 spans 12 residues. The V gene lost 2 bases and the J gene lost 9 bases, with 8 bases spanning the gap. Germline lookup yields CDR1 MDHEN and CDR2 SYDVKM.

The rearrangement joins TRBV28 to TRBJ1-6; TRBD1 aligns across 7 bases. J lost 9 bases, V lost 6 bases, and 8 bases had no gene match. The CDR3 runs to 14 residues. CDR1 is MDHEN, CDR2 SYDVKM, per germline. DNA for the CDR3: TGTGCCAGCAGGACGGGACAGCCTATTTCACCCCTCCACTTT. It translates to CASRTGQPISPLHF.

The CDR3 DNA reads as TGTGCCAGCAGCTTACAAGCGGGACAGGAAGAGCAGTACTTC. Amino acid sequence: CASSLQAGQEEQYF. The chain combines TRBV7-2 with TRBJ2-7; D possibly corresponds to TRBD1 (8 bases). Germline V gene lookup returns CDR1 SGHTA and CDR2 FQGNSA. The V and J ends lost 2 bases and 7 bases respectively, with 15 bases between them. The length of the CDR3 is 14 residues.

This clonotype showed up just a few times. The gene calls are TRBV18 and TRBJ2-1; 11 bases are a match to TRBD2. The CDR3 length is 17 residues. The germline V gene encodes CDR1 KGHSH and CDR2 LQKENI. Trimming took 0 bases from V and 7 from J; bases not matched to a gene: 8. CDR3 sequence: CASSPPGLSSGRNEQFF. In DNA, the CDR3 is TGTGCCAGCTCACCACCGGGTTTATCTAGCGGGAGGAATGAGCAGTTCTTC.

This clonotype was seen repeatedly, ten times or more. The gene calls are TRBV11-2 and TRBJ2-5; D unclear. CDR1 SGHAT and CDR2 FQNNGV come from the germline V gene. The CDR3 has 12 amino acids. Trimming shortened V by 0 bases and J by 4 bases, and 3 bases separated the two germline ends. The CDR3 DNA is TGTGCCAGCAGCTTAGATCGAGAGACCCAGTACTTC. It is translated as CASSLDRETQYF.

This clonotype was seen many times. The rearrangement links TRBV18 to TRBJ1-2; 7 nucleotides line up with TRBD1. Germline trimming cut 1 base from V and 4 bases from J; bases unmatched to any gene: 12. The CDR3 is made up of 17 amino acids. Germline V gene data show CDR1 as KGHSH and CDR2 as LQKENI. The CDR3 loop is CASSPLRAPGQPYGYTF. CDR3 nucleotides: TGTGCCAGCTCACCACTCCGGGCGCCGGGACAGCCCTATGGCTACACCTTC.

This clonotype was observed a few times. V gene TRBV28 combines with J gene TRBJ1-2; weak D call: TRBD1 (5 bases). CDR3 length: 12 residues. Germline values: CDR1 MDHEN, CDR2 SYDVKM. Trimming stripped 6 bases from V and 7 bases from J, with 12 bases between. CDR3 sequence reads: CASRSGVRGYTF. The CDR3 DNA is TGTGCCAGCAGATCGGGGGTTCGTGGCTACACCTTC.